This T cell receptor beta chain was identified during a study of blood T cell repertoires in COVID-19. The overall study: COVID-19 samples from acute and convalescent phases originated in the United States, Italy and Spain. T cells, B-cell-depleted T cells, or PBMCs provided the cDNA or gDNA that served as material.

The CDR3 spans 18 residues. As handled by the study authors: By means of reference gene primer amplification, nucleated cell counts were estimated. Here immunoSEQ multiplex PCR was the method, and the copy in TCRdb shows in-frame clones only, minus some. D and trimming come from the DNA, and the V and J calls and clone size come from that table. The sample carries under 140,000 clones, approximately 70% recorded once. The TCR was taken from a woman aged 55-69 years with acute or convalescent COVID-19. The chain uses TRBV12-2 and TRBJ2-7; TRBD2, the D gene given by the table, was not confirmed from the DNA. TRBV12-2 is described as a pseudogene. The sample consisted of peripheral blood. CDR3 DNA sequence: TGTGCAAGTCGCTCCAAACAGGGGACTAGCGTTTACTCCTACGAGCAGTACTTC. As protein: CASRSKQGTSVYSYEQYF.